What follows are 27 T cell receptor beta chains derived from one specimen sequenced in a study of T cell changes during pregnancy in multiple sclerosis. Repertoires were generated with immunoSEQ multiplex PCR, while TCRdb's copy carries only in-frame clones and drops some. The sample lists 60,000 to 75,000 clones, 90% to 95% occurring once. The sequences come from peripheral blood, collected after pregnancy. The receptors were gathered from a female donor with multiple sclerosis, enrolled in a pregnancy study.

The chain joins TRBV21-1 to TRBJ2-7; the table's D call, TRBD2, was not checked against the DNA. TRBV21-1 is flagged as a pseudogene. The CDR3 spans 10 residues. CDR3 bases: TGTGCCAGTCTGAGGAGCGAGCAGTACTTC. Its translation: CASLRSEQYF.

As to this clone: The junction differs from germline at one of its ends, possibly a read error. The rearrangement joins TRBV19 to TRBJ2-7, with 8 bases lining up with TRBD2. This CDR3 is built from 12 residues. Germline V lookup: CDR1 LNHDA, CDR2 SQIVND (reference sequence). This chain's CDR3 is CASSGAGVVKHF. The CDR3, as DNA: TGTGCCAGTTCAGGAGCGGGAGTGGTTAAGCACTTC.

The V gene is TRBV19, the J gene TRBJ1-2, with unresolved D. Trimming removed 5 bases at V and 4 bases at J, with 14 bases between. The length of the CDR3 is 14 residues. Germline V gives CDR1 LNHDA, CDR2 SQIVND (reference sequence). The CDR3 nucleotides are TGTGCCAGTAGTTCTCCAGGAGGATCCTATGGCTACACCTTC. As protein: CASSSPGGSYGYTF.

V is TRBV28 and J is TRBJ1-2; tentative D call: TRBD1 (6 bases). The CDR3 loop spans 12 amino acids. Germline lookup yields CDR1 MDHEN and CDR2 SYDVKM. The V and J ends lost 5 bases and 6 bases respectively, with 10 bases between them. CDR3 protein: CASSQQGNGYTF. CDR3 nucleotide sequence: TGTGCCAGCAGTCAACAGGGAAATGGCTACACCTTC.

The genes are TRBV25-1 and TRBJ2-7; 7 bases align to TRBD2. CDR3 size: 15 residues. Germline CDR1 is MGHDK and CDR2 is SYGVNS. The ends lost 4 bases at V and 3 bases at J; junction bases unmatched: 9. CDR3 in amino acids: CASSATVGGDYEQYF. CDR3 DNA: TGTGCCAGCAGTGCCACCGTGGGGGGGGACTACGAGCAGTACTTC.

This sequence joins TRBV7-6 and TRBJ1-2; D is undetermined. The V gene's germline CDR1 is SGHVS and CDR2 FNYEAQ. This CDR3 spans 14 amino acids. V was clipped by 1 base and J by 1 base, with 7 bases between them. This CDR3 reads CASSLGPLNYGYTF. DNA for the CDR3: TGTGCCAGCAGCTTAGGGCCTCTTAACTATGGCTACACCTTC.

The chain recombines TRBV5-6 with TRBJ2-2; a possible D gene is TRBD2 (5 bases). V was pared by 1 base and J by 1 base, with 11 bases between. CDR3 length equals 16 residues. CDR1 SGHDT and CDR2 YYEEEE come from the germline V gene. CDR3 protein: CASSLHAGLNTGELFF. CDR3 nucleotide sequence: TGTGCCAGCAGCTTGCATGCCGGACTGAACACCGGGGAGCTGTTTTTT.

CDR3 amino acids: CASSPSSGSSGETQYF. The CDR3 nucleotides read TGCGCCAGCAGCCCTTCGTCGGGGTCCAGCGGCGAGACCCAGTACTTC. The V gene is TRBV4-1, the J gene TRBJ2-5, with D possibly being TRBD2 (5 bases). Germline V CDR1 and CDR2: MGHRA, YSYEKL. V was pared by 4 bases and J by 5 bases, with 20 bases between. This CDR3 is built from 16 residues.

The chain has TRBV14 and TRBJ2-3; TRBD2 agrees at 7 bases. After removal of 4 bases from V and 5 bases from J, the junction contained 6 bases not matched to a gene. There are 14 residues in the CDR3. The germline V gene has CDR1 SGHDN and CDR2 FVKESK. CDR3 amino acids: CASSRAGVLDTQYF. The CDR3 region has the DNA TGTGCCAGCAGCCGGGCGGGAGTTTTAGATACGCAGTATTTT.

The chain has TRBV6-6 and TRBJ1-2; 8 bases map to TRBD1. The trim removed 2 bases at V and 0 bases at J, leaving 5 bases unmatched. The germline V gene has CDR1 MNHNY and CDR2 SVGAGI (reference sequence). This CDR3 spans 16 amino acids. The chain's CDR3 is CASSYGTGGTNYGYTF. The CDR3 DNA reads TGTGCCAGCAGTTACGGAACAGGGGGAACTAACTATGGCTACACCTTC.

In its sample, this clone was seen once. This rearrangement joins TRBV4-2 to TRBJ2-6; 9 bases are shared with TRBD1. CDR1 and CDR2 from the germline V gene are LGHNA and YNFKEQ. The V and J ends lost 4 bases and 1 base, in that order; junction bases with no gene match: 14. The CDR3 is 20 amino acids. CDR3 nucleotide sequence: TGTGCCAGCAGCCGAATGACGGGACAGGGTCTTTTTTCTGGGGCCAACGTCCTGACTTTC. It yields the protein CASSRMTGQGLFSGANVLTF.

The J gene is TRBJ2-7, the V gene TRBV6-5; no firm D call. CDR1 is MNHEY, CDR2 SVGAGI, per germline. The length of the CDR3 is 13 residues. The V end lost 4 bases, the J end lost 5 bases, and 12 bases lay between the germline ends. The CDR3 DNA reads TGTGCCAGCAGTTCACTTACCCCCGACGAGCAGTACTTC. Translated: CASSSLTPDEQYF.

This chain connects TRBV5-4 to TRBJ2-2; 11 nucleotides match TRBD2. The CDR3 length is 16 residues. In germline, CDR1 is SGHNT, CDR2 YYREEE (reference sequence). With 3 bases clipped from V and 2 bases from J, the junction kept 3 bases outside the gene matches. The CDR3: CASSSGTSGNTGELFF. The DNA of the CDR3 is TGTGCCAGCAGCTCCGGGACTAGCGGCAACACCGGGGAGCTGTTTTTT. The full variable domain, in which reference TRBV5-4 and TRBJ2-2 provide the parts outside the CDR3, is ETGVTQSPTHLIKTRGQQVTLRCSSQSGHNTVSWYQQALGQGPQFIFQYYREEENGRGNFPPRFSGLQFPNYSSELNVNALELDDSALYLCASSSGTSGNTGELFFGEGSRLTVL.

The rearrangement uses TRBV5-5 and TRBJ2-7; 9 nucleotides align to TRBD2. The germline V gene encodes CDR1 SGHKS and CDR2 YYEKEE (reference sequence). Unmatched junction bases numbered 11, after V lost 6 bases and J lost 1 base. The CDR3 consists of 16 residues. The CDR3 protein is CASIPRPSGTSYEQYF. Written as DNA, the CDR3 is TGTGCCAGCATCCCGCGACCTAGCGGGACGTCCTACGAGCAGTACTTC.

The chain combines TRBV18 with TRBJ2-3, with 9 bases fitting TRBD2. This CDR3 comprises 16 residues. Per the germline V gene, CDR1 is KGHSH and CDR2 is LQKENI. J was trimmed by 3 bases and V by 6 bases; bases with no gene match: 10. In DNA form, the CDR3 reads TGTGCCAGCTCCCGTACGACTAGCGGAACGACAGATACGCAGTATTTT. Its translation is CASSRTTSGTTDTQYF.

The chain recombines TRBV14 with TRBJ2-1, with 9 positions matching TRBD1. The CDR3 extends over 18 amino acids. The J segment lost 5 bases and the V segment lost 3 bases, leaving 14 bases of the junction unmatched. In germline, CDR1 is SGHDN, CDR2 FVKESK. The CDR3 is CASSQEGQGQRKDNEQFF. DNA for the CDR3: TGTGCCAGCAGCCAGGAGGGACAGGGACAAAGGAAAGACAATGAGCAGTTCTTC.

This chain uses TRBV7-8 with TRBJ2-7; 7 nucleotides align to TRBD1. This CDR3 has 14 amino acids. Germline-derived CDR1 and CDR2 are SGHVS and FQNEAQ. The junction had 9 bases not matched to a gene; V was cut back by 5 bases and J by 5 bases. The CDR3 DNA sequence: TGTGCCAGCAGCCGCCTAACAGGGGTCGACGAGCAGTACTTC. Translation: CASSRLTGVDEQYF.

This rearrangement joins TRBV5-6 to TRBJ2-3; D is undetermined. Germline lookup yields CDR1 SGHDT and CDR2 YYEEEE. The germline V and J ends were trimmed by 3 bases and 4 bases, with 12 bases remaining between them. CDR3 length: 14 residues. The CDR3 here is CASSSSKQSDTQYF. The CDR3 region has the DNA TGTGCCAGCAGCTCAAGTAAACAGTCAGATACGCAGTATTTT.

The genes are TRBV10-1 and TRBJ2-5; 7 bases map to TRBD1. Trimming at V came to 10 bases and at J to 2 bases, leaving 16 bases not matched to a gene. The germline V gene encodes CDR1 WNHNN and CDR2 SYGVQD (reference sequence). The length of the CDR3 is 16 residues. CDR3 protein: CAMHPSGTEIQETQYF. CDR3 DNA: TGCGCCATGCACCCATCCGGGACAGAGATTCAAGAGACCCAGTACTTC.

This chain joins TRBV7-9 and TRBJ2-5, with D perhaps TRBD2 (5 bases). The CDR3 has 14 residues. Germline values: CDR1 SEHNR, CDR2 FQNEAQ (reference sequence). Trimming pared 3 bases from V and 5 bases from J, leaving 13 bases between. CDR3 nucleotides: TGTGCCAGCAGCTTCAATCAGGCGGGTGAGACCCAGTACTTC. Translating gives CASSFNQAGETQYF.

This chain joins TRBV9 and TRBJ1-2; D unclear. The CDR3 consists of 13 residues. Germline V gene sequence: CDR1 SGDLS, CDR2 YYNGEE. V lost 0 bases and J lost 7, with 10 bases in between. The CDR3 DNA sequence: TGTGCCAGCAGCGTAGGTAACGGTTTTGGCTACACCTTC. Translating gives CASSVGNGFGYTF.

Written as DNA, the CDR3 is TGCGCCAGCAGCCAGAGGACTAGCGGGAGTAACAATGAGCAGTTCTTC. This gives the protein CASSQRTSGSNNEQFF. The V and J genes are TRBV4-1 and TRBJ2-1; TRBD2 matches at 13 bases. In germline, CDR1 is MGHRA, CDR2 YSYEKL. Losses at the gene ends were 3 bases for V and 5 bases for J; bases not matched to a gene: 4. The length of the CDR3 is 16 residues.

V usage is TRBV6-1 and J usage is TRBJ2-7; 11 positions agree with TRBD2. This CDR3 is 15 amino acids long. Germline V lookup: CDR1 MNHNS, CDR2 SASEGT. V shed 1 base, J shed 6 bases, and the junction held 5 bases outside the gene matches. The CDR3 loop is CASSEGLAGGAEQYF. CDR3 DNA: TGTGCCAGCAGTGAAGGCCTAGCGGGAGGCGCCGAGCAGTACTTC.

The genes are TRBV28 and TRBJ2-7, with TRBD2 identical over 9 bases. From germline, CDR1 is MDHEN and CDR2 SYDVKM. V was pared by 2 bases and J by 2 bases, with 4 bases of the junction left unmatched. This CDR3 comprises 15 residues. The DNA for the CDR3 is TGTGCCAGCAGTTTAATAGCGGGAGTACCCTACGAGCAGTACTTC. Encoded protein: CASSLIAGVPYEQYF.

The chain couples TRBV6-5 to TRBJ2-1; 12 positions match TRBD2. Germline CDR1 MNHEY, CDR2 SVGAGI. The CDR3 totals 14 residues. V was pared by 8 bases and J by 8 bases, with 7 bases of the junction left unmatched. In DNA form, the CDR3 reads TGTGCCAGCCAGGGGACTAGCGGGCAACATGAGCAGTTCTTC. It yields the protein CASQGTSGQHEQFF.

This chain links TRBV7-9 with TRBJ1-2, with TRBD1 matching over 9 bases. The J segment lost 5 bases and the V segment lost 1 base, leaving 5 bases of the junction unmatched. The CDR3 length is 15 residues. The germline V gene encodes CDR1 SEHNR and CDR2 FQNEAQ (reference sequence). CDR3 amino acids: CASSLEQGAGYGYTF. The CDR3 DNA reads TGTGCCAGCAGCTTAGAACAGGGGGCAGGGTATGGCTACACCTTC.

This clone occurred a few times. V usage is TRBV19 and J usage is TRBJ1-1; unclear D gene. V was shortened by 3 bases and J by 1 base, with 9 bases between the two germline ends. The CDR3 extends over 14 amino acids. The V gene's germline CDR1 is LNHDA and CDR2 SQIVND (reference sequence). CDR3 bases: TGTGCCAGTAGTATCGAGGGAAGGAACACTGAAGCTTTCTTT. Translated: CASSIEGRNTEAFF.